This T cell receptor beta chain emerged from a study of T-cell reconstitution after alpha-beta-depleted transplantation in children. Unique molecular identifiers were built into the TCRbeta library. TCRdb processed the PCR reads anew with MiXCR; each CDR3 protein has one entry. The table shows hundreds of thousands of distinct CDR3 sequences, with around 17% occurring only once. CDR1 MGHRA and CDR2 YSYEKL come from the germline V gene. The ends were cut back, 0 bases at V and 1 base at J, with 12 bases in the middle. This CDR3 spans 16 amino acids. This clonotype came up a few times. The sample consisted of PBMCs from the stem cell graft donor, taken from the stem cell graft. The J gene is TRBJ1-1, the V gene TRBV4-1, with D perhaps TRBD1 (5 bases). The sequence was collected from a human donor who donated a stem cell graft to a child with acute myeloid leukemia. The CDR3 nucleotides are TGCGCCAGCAGCCAAGATAACGGCAGGGCGAACACTGAAGCTTTCTTT. Translated, it gives CASSQDNGRANTEAFF.